These T cell receptor beta chains were read from a single sample in a study of cytomegalovirus exposure and HLA in healthy donors. Produced via immunoSEQ multiplex PCR; TCRdb's table is partial and in-frame only. The sample comprises roughly 92,000 clones, 75% to 90% of which are singletons, and about 30% rests with the top ten. The sample consisted of PBMCs. The source of these receptors is a man aged 50 or older in good health and CMV-seropositive. Each CDR3 is given with its conserved first and last residue. A D gene is named only where the DNA matches it firmly. Size is omitted from some rows. Given values are once, few, many or a class for expanded clones.

clone size,D gene,J gene,V gene,CDR3 protein,CDR3 DNA
-,TRBD1,TRBJ1-2,TRBV19,CASSMRGRNGYTF,TGTGCCAGTAGTATGAGGGGGCGGAATGGCTACACCTTC
-,-,TRBJ1-2,TRBV7-2,CASSPGGAGYTF,TGTGCCAGCAGCCCAGGAGGGGCAGGCTACACCTTC
-,-,TRBJ2-3,TRBV11-2,CASTHGGRRADTQYF,TGTGCCAGCACCCATGGTGGGAGAAGGGCAGATACGCAGTATTTT
-,-,TRBJ2-1,TRBV10-2,CALRRGEESDEQFF,TGCGCCCTGCGGCGGGGAGAGGAGTCCGATGAGCAGTTCTTC
-,TRBD2,TRBJ2-5,TRBV6-5,CASSSRLAGEGETQYF,TGTGCCAGCAGTTCGCGACTAGCGGGAGAGGGGGAGACCCAGTACTTC
-,-,TRBJ1-1,TRBV30,CAWSTFRSTEAFF,TGTGCCTGGAGTACATTCCGATCCACTGAAGCTTTCTTT
-,-,TRBJ2-3,TRBV5-1,CASSLDGSTDTQYF,TGCGCCAGCAGCTTGGATGGCAGCACAGATACGCAGTATTTT
-,TRBD2,TRBJ2-1,TRBV6-6,CASSYLLAGGYNEQFF,TGTGCCAGCAGTTACCTACTAGCGGGAGGTTACAATGAGCAGTTCTTC
-,TRBD2,TRBJ2-7,TRBV13,CASSFQLAGFYEQYF,TGTGCCAGCAGCTTCCAACTAGCGGGATTCTACGAGCAGTACTTC
-,TRBD2,TRBJ2-6,TRBV7-9,CASSLIGRAGVGANVLTF,TGTGCCAGCAGCTTGATTGGGAGAGCGGGAGTGGGGGCCAACGTCCTGACTTTC
once,-,TRBJ2-7,TRBV10-2,CASREGRVSYEQYF,TGCGCCAGCAGGGAGGGCAGGGTCTCCTACGAGCAGTACTTC
-,-,TRBJ1-1,TRBV6-1,CASTRKGVNTEAFF,TGTGCCAGCACCCGCAAAGGGGTGAACACTGAAGCTTTCTTT
-,-,TRBJ1-1,TRBV2,CASSATDLNTEAFF,TGTGCCAGCAGCGCGACAGATTTGAACACTGAAGCTTTCTTT
once,-,TRBJ2-2,TRBV15,CATSTSLGRGVNTGELFF,TGTGCCACCAGCACCTCCCTCGGGCGGGGAGTGAACACCGGGGAGCTGTTTTTT
-,-,TRBJ1-1,TRBV9,CASSVGTTLDTGGAFF,TGTGCCAGCAGCGTAGGGACAACCCTGGACACGGGAGGAGCTTTCTTT
-,TRBD1,TRBJ2-3,TRBV11-1,CASSYTPGQGVSSTDTQYF,TGTGCCAGCAGTTACACGCCGGGACAGGGCGTCTCTAGCACAGATACGCAGTATTTT
-,-,TRBJ2-7,TRBV5-4,CASSLDSNEQYF,TGTGCCAGCAGCTTGGACTCAAACGAGCAGTACTTC
-,TRBD1,TRBJ2-4,TRBV14,CASSQGQGWPKNSQYF,TGTGCCAGCAGCCAGGGACAGGGTTGGCCCAAAAACAGTCAGTACTTC
-,-,TRBJ2-7,TRBV4-1,CVSSPGLRGSSYYEQYF,TGCGTCAGCAGCCCAGGACTTCGTGGCTCCTCCTACTACGAGCAGTACTTC
-,-,TRBJ2-7,TRBV19,CASSRDINYEQYF,TGTGCCAGTAGCCGGGACATCAACTACGAGCAGTACTTC
-,TRBD2,TRBJ2-3,TRBV6-1,CASSEGLAGGPDTQYF,TGTGCCAGCAGTGAAGGACTAGCGGGAGGGCCAGATACGCAGTATTTT
-,TRBD1,TRBJ2-1,TRBV7-2,CASSLRRDSDSRFF,TGTGCCAGCAGCTTAAGAAGGGACAGCGACTCTCGATTCTTC
-,-,TRBJ2-7,TRBV19,CASSADGGPRGEQYF,TGTGCCAGTAGTGCCGACGGGGGACCGCGAGGGGAGCAGTACTTC
-,TRBD1,TRBJ2-7,TRBV7-2,CASSTRQGTSYEQYF,TGTGCCAGCAGTACTAGACAGGGAACCTCCTACGAGCAGTACTTC
-,TRBD1,TRBJ2-7,TRBV6-1,CASSIPGQGASEQYF,TGTGCCAGCAGCATACCGGGACAGGGGGCGAGCGAGCAGTACTTC
-,-,TRBJ2-1,TRBV29-1,CSALWSSYNEQFF,TGCAGCGCCCTCTGGAGCTCCTACAATGAGCAGTTCTTC
-,-,TRBJ2-7,TRBV2,CASSVYEQYF,TGTGCCAGCAGCGTTTACGAGCAGTACTTC
-,-,TRBJ2-7,TRBV7-9,CASSSLSPTVLLEQYF,TGTGCCAGCAGCTCTCTTTCCCCGACAGTTCTCCTCGAGCAGTACTTC
-,-,TRBJ2-5,TRBV7-9,CASRDIGQYQETQYF,TGTGCCAGCAGGGACATAGGACAGTACCAAGAGACCCAGTACTTC